The entry below gives a single T cell receptor beta chain sequence along with its context. The antigen remains unidentified. Clones were sequenced by immunoSEQ multiplex PCR, and TCRdb holds only the in-frame ones, with some missing. The sample lists around 30,000 clones; roughly 89% were seen once. From germline, CDR1 is KGHSH and CDR2 LQKENI. V lost 3 bases, J lost 9 bases, and 5 bases stayed unmatched. This CDR3 has 14 amino acids. Noted time point: week 47, end of study. Doses comprised 300 ug of mutant IDH1 20-mer peptide each, plus topical imiquimod. The data originate from a study of a mutant IDH1 vaccine in newly diagnosed glioma. Study in general: Earlier care involved radiotherapy, temozolomide, or both, and the majority received both. The study's findings and limits: Changes to the top peripheral T cell clonotypes appeared unrelated to pseudoprogression.

V is TRBV18 and J is TRBJ1-6; 7 bases line up with TRBD1. The sequence was collected from a woman under 40 with glioma. The sequences come from PBMCs, collected from a glioma patient whose treatment included an IDH1 peptide vaccine. This chain's CDR3 is CASSPTGYLSPLHF. CDR3 sequence (DNA): TGTGCCAGCTCACCGACAGGGTATCTTTCACCCCTCCACTTT. The variable domain in full, with the rest retrieved from reference TRBV18 and TRBJ1-6, is NAGVMQNPRHLVRRRGQEARLRCSPMKGHSHVYWYRQLPEEGLKFMVYLQKENIIDESGMPKERFSAEFPKEGPSILRIQQVVRGDSAAYFCASSPTGYLSPLHFGNGTRLTVT.